Below are 7 T cell receptor beta chains sequenced from a single sample in a study of tumor-infiltrating lymphocytes in primary liver carcinoma. The researchers produced TCR beta cDNA from around 0.5 ug total RNA with a constant-region primer. Employing slightly modified ARM-PCR, three nested multiplex PCR rounds were run, and these gave rise to the TCR beta libraries. The first two PCR rounds used TRBV1-TRBV30 forward primers with a C-beta reverse primer, 10 to 11 cycles each. TCRdb re-derived calls from the multiplex PCR reads in MiXCR, one entry per CDR3 protein. The sample lists about 78,000 distinct CDR3 sequences, 70% to 75% seen once, with roughly 13% in the top ten. Joint extraction of RNA and DNA used roughly 20-32 mg of bulk tissue that was unsorted. The sequencing sample was made of liver tumor tissue from sampling region 4. Subset indicated: tumor region T4, right-lateral pole. All receptors come from a woman aged 55-70 years with primary liver carcinoma and hepatitis B virus infection.

With respect to this clonotype: An end of the junction does not agree with germline; a read error may underlie this. The chain uses TRBV11-2 and TRBJ1-2; TRBD1 is a possible D gene (5 bases). CDR3 length equals 15 residues. The germline CDR1 and CDR2 sequences are SGHAT and FQNNGV. CDR3 in DNA: TGTGCCAGCAGCTTAGAGGGGACCAGTGGCGGTGGCTGCGCCTTC. Translating it yields CASSLEGTSGGGCAF.

As for this clonotype: The junction departs from germline at one end; a sequencing error may be responsible. The rearrangement links TRBV29-1 to TRBJ1-2; TRBD1 aligns across 9 bases. The CDR3 has 17 residues. CDR1 and CDR2 from the germline V gene are SQVTM and ANQGSEA. CDR3 bases: TGCAGCGTTGAAGTCGCGGGGCAAACAGGGGGCGGATATGACTACACCTTC. Translating gives CSVEVAGQTGGGYDYTF.

As concerns this clonotype: A junction boundary mismatches the germline segment, possibly from a read error. The chain employs TRBV11-2 and TRBJ1-1; D gene unclear. Germline CDR1 reads SGHAT; CDR2 reads FQNNGV. The CDR3 runs to 18 residues. For the CDR3, the DNA is TGTGCCAGCAGCTTACATGCCCGGAGGGCCTCGAGGAACGTTGAAGCCTTCTTT. This sequence encodes CASSLHARRASRNVEAFF.

This chain uses TRBV11-1 with TRBJ2-7, with TRBD1 matching over 10 bases. V lost 5 bases, J lost 3 bases, and 4 bases stayed unmatched. CDR3 length: 14 amino acids. The V gene's germline CDR1 is SGHAT and CDR2 FQDESV (reference sequence). The CDR3 DNA follows: TGTGCCAGCAGCGAGACAGGGGGCAACTACGAGCAGTACTTC. It codes for CASSETGGNYEQYF.

Points on this clonotype: The junction shows a germline mismatch at one end, possibly a read error. This chain joins TRBV29-1 and TRBJ1-2; D call uncertain. CDR3 length: 12 residues. In germline, CDR1 is SQVTM, CDR2 ANQGSEA. CDR3 in DNA: TGCGGCGTCGGTGGGGATATCTATGGCTACACCTTC. Its protein is CGVGGDIYGYTF.

As regards this clonotype: A read error may explain this, as a much larger clone is one base away. The chain is built from TRBV5-1 and TRBJ1-5, with no clear D. Germline V gene lookup returns CDR1 SGHRS and CDR2 YFSETQ. Trimming left V 4 bases short and J 4 bases short, with 15 bases between. The CDR3 runs to 15 residues. The CDR3 region has the DNA TGCGCCAGCAGCCCCGGGATAGGCCCTAATCAGCCCCAGCATTTT. Protein sequence: CASSPGIGPNQPQHF.

To note about this clonotype: Given the absence of the conserved phenylalanine or tryptophan at the CDR3 end, a read error is likely. Written as DNA, the CDR3 is TGTGCCAGCAGTTACTCGCGGACAGGGGGCGAGACCCAGTACTCC. Protein product: CASSYSRTGGETQYS. V and J are TRBV6-6 and TRBJ2-5; 11 nucleotides align to TRBD1. This CDR3 is built from 15 residues. Looked up from germline, CDR1 is MNHNY and CDR2 is SVGAGI (reference sequence). V trimming: 0 bases; J trimming: 5 bases; junction bases outside the gene matches: 2.